The present entry profiles one T cell receptor beta chain with its context. This specimen belongs to a study of blood T cell repertoires in COVID-19. Across the study: Specimens from acute and convalescent COVID-19 originated in the United States, Italy and Spain.

Assay used: immunoSEQ multiplex PCR; TCRdb lists only in-frame clones, some missing. The table records about 210,000 clones, around 81% of them present only once. The V and J ends lost 4 bases and 0 bases, in that order; junction bases with no gene match: 14. This CDR3 spans 19 amino acids. Germline loops: CDR1 SGHDT, CDR2 YYEEEE. The TCR sequence derives from a woman aged 50 to 60 with acute COVID-19. Sequenced: PBMCs or T cells enriched from blood (not recorded which). J is TRBJ1-3 and V is TRBV5-6; 9 nucleotides align to TRBD1. CDR3 amino acids: CASSSRGTGLSSSGNTIYF. CDR3 DNA: TGTGCCAGCAGCAGTCGCGGGACAGGGTTATCTTCCTCTGGAAACACCATATATTTT.